The source of this T cell receptor (beta chain) is a study of blood T cells in healthy people across ages. This clonotype was seen ten or more times. Primers used in a second PCR of roughly 6 to 12 cycles were a sample-barcoded 5' primer and a J-beta primer mix. TCRdb ran MiXCR on the 5' RACE reads and lists one entry per CDR3 protein. This sample yields approximately 700,000 distinct CDR3 sequences, of which around 32% are seen a single time; over 15% belongs to the top ten. Germline CDR1 SGDLS, CDR2 YYNGEE. V shed 2 bases and J 2 bases; nucleotides not matched to a gene: 5. The CDR3 has 16 residues.

The sequenced sample was blood. The clonotype comes from a woman older than 75 in good health. The chain carries TRBV9 and TRBJ2-1; 9 bases align to TRBD1. The CDR3 loop is CASSVEGQGTYNEQFF. The CDR3 DNA reads TGTGCCAGCAGCGTGGAGGGACAGGGAACCTACAATGAGCAGTTCTTC.